This entry is about one TCR beta chain. The CDR3 extends over 14 amino acids. Trimming at V came to 7 bases and at J to 8 bases, leaving 11 bases not matched to a gene. Germline V gene sequence: CDR1 LNHDA, CDR2 SQIVND (reference sequence). Assay: immunoSEQ multiplex PCR; the TCRdb copy retains only in-frame clones and omits some. The repertoire holds 200,000 or so clones, with roughly 76% as singletons. This specimen belongs to a study of blood T cell repertoires in COVID-19. This clonotype originated in an elderly woman with COVID-19, enrolled during active disease. Input material: peripheral blood. The chain links TRBV19 to TRBJ2-5, with 9 bases matching TRBD1. The CDR3 DNA follows: TGTGCCAGTAAAGCCGGGACAGGGATGTTCACCCAGTACTTC. Protein product: CASKAGTGMFTQYF.